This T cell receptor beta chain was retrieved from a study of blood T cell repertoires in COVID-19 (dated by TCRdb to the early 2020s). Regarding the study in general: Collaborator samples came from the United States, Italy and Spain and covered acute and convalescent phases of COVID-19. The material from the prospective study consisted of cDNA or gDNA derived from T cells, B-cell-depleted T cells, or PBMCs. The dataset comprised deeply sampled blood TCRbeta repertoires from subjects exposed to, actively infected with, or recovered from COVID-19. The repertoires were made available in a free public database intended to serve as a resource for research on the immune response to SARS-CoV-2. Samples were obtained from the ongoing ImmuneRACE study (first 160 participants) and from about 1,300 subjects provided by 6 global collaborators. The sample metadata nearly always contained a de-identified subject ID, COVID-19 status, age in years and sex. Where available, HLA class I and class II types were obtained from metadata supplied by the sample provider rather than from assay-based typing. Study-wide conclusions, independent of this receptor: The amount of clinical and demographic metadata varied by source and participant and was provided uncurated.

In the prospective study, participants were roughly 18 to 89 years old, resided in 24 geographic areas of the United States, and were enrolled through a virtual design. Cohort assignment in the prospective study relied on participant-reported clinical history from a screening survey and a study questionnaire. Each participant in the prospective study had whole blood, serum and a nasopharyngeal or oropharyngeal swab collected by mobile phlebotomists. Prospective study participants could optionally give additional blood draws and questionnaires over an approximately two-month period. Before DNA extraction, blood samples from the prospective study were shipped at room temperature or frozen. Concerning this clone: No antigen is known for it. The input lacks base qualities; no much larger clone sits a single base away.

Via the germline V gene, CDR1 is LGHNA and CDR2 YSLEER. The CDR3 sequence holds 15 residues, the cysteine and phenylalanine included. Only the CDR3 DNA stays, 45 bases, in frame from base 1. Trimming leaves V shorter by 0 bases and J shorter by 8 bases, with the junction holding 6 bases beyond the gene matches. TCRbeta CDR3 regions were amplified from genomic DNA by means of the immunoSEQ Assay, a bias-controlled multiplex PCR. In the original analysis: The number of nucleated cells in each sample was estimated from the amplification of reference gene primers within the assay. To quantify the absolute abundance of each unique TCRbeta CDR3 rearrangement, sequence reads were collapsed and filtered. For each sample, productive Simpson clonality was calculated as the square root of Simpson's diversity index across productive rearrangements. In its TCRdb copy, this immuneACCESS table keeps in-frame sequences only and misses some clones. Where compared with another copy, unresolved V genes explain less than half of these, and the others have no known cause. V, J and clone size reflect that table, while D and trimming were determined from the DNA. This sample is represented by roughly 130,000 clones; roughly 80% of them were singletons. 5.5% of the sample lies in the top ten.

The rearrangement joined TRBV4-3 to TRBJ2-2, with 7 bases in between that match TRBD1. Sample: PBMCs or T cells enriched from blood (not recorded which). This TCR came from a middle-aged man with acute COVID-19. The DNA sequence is TGCGCCAGCAGCCAAGATGAGGGCAGGGGGGGGGAGCTGTTTTTT. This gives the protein CASSQDEGRGGELFF.